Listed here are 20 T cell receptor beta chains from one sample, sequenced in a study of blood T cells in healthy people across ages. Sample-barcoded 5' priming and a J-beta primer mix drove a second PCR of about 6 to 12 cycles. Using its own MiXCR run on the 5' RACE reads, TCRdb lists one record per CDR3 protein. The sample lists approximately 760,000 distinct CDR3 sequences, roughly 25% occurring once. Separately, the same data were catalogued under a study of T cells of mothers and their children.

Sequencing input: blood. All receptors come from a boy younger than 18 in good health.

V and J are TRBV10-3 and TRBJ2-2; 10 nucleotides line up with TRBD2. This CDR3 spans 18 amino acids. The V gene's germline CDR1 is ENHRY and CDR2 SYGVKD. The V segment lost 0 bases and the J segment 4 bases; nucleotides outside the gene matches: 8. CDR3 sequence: CAISESWASGSSTGELFF. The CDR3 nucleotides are TGTGCCATCAGTGAGTCGTGGGCTAGCGGGAGTAGCACCGGGGAGCTGTTTTTT.

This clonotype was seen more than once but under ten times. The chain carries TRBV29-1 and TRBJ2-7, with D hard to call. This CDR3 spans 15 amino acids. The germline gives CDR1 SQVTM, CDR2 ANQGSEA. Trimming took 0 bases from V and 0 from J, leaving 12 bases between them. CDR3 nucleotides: TGCAGCGTTGAAGATCAGGAGACTGCCTCCTACGAGCAGTACTTC. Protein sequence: CSVEDQETASYEQYF.

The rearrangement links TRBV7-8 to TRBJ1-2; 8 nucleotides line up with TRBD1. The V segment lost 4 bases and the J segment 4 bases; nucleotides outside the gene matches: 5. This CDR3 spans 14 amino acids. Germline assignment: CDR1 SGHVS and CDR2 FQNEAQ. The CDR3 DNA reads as TGTGCCAGCAGCTCGATTACAGGGGGCTATGGCTACACCTTC. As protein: CASSSITGGYGYTF.

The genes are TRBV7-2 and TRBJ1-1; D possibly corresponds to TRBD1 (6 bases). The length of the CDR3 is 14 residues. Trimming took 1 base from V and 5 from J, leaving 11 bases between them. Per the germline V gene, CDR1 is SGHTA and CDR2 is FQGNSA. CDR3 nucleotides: TGTGCCAGCAGCTTAGACAGGGCTACGACTGAAGCTTTCTTT. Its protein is CASSLDRATTEAFF.

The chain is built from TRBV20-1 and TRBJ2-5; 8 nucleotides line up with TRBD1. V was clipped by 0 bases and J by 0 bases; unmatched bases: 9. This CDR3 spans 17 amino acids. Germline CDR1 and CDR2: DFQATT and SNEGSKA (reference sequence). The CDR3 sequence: CSAREPGGASHQETQYF. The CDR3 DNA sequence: TGCAGTGCTAGAGAACCAGGGGGCGCATCTCACCAAGAGACCCAGTACTTC.

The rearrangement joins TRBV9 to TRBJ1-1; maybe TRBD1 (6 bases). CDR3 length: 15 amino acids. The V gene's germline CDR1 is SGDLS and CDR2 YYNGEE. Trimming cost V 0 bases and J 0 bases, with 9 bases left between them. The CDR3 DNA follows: TGTGCCAGCAGCGTAGTGCAGGGGTTGAACACTGAAGCTTTCTTT. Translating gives CASSVVQGLNTEAFF.

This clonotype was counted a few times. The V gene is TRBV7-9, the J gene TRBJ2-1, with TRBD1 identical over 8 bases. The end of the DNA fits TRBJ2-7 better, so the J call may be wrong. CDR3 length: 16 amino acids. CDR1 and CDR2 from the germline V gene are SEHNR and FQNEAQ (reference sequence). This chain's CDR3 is CASSDDGLGQGYEQYF. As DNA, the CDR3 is TGTGCCAGCAGCGACGACGGATTAGGACAGGGCTACGAGCAGTACTTC.

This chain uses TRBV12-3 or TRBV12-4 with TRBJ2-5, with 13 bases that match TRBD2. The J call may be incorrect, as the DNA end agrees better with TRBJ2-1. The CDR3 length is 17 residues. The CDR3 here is CASSSPGTSGEYNEQFF. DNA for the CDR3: TGTGCCAGCAGTTCACCCGGGACTAGCGGGGAGTACAATGAGCAGTTCTTC.

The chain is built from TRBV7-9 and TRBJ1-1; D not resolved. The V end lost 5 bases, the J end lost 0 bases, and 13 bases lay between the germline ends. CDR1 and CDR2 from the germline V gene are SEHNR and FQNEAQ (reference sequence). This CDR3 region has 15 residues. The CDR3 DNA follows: TGTGCCAGCAGCCACCCGAGGGCAGTGAACACTGAAGCTTTCTTT. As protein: CASSHPRAVNTEAFF. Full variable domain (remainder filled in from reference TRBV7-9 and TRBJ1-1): DTGVSQNPRHKITKRGQNVTFRCDPISEHNRLYWYRQTLGQGPEFLTYFQNEAQLEKSRLLSDRFSAERPKGSFSTLEIQRTEQGDSAMYLCASSHPRAVNTEAFFGQGTRLTVV.

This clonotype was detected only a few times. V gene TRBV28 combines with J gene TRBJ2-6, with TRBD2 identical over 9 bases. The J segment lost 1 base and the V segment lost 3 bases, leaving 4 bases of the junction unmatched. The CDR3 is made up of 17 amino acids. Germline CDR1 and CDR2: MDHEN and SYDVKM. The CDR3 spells CASSLAGGTSGANVLTF. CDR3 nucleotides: TGTGCCAGCAGTTTGGCGGGAGGGACTTCTGGGGCCAACGTCCTGACTTTC.

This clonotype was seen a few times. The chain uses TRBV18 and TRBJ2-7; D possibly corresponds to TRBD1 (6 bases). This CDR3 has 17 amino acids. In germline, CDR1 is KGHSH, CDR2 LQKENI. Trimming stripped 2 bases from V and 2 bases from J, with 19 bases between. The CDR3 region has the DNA TGTGCCAGCTCACCAAAACTAAAGGGACACCTTACCTACGAGCAGTACTTC. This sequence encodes CASSPKLKGHLTYEQYF.

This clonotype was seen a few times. CDR3 protein: CASSPWGRRWDEQFF. DNA for the CDR3: TGTGCCAGCTCACCATGGGGCAGAAGATGGGATGAGCAGTTCTTC. The V and J genes are TRBV18 and TRBJ2-5, with D tentatively TRBD1 (5 bases). The better agreement between TRBJ2-1 and the DNA end casts doubt on the J call. Germline V gene data show CDR1 as KGHSH and CDR2 as LQKENI. This CDR3 has 15 amino acids.

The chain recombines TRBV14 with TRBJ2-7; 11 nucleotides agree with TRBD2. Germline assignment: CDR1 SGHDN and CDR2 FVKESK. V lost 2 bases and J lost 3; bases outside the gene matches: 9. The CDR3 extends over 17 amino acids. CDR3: CASSQLPGTSGSYEQYF. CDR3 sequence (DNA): TGTGCCAGCAGCCAATTGCCTGGGACTAGCGGAAGCTACGAGCAGTACTTC.

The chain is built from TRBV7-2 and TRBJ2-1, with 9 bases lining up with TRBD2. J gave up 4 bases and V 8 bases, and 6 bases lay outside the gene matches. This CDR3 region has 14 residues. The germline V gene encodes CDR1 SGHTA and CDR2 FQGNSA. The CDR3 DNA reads TGTGCCAGCTTAGCGGGAGTCGGTTACAATGAGCAGTTCTTC. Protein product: CASLAGVGYNEQFF.

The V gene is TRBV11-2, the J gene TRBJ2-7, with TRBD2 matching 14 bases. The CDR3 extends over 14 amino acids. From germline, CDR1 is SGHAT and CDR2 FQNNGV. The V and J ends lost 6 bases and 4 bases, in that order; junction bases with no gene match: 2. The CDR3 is CASSGTSGRYEQYF. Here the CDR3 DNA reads TGTGCCAGCAGTGGGACTAGCGGGAGATACGAGCAGTACTTC.

The CDR3 nucleotides are TGCAGCGTTCGTGAGGAGGGCTACGAGCAGTACTTC. This encodes CSVREEGYEQYF. This chain connects TRBV29-1 to TRBJ2-1, with a tentative D call TRBD2 (6 bases). The J call may be incorrect, as the DNA end agrees better with TRBJ2-7. Per germline, CDR1 SQVTM and CDR2 ANQGSEA. The CDR3 is made up of 12 amino acids.

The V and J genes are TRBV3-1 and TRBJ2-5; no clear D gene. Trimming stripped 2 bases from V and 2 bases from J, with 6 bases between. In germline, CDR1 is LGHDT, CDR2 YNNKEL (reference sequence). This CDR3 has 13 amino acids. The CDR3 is CASSQYGQETQYF. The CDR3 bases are TGTGCCAGCAGCCAATACGGGCAAGAGACCCAGTACTTC.

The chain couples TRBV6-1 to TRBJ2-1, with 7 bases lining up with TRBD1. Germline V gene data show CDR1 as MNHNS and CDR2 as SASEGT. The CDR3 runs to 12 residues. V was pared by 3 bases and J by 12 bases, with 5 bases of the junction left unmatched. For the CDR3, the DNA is TGTGCCAGCAGTGAGGGGACAGACACGCAGTTCTTC. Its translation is CASSEGTDTQFF.

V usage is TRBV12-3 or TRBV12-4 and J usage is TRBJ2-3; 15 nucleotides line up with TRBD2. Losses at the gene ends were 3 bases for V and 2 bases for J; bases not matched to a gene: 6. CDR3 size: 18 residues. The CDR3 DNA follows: TGTGCCAGCAGTTTGGGACTAGCGGGGGGCCTACCCACAGATACGCAGTATTTT. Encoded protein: CASSLGLAGGLPTDTQYF.

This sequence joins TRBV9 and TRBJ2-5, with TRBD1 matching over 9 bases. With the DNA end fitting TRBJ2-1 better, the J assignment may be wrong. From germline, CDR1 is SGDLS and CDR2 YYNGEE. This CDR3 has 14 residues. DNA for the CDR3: TGTGCCAGCAGCAGAGACAGGGGGGACAATGAGCAGTTCTTC. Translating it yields CASSRDRGDNEQFF.